Below, 4 T cell receptor beta chains from the same sample are listed, as sequenced in a study of PD-L1 blockade in urothelial cancer. Libraries were prepared by immunoSEQ multiplex PCR; TCRdb keeps only in-frame clonotypes and omits some of them. The sample records fewer than 45,000 clones, 35% to 40% being singletons. The sample in question was tumor tissue, obtained before atezolizumab (anti-PD-L1) treatment. The receptors were gathered from a man aged 60 to 69 with urothelial cancer.

The J gene is TRBJ1-2, the V gene TRBV28; TRBD1 agrees at 8 bases. V shed 7 bases and J 5 bases; nucleotides not matched to a gene: 9. Germline values: CDR1 MDHEN, CDR2 SYDVKM. The CDR3 has 14 residues. The chain's CDR3 is CASTPDRASYGYTF. CDR3 DNA: TGTGCCAGCACCCCGGACAGGGCCTCTTATGGCTACACCTTC.

The chain employs TRBV28 and TRBJ1-5; perhaps TRBD1 as D (5 bases). Trimming removed 7 bases from V and 4 bases from J, with 17 bases in between. Germline V gene lookup returns CDR1 MDHEN and CDR2 SYDVKM. The CDR3 runs 15 residues. CDR3 in DNA: TGTGCCAGCACCATTACAGGCAGGGAAAATCAGCCCCAGCATTTT. It codes for CASTITGRENQPQHF.

The chain carries TRBV29-1 and TRBJ2-6; TRBD1 is a possible D gene (6 bases). CDR1 and CDR2 from the germline V gene are SQVTM and ANQGSEA. The CDR3 length is 17 residues. The V end was cut by 2 bases, the J end by 0 bases, with 14 bases between. The CDR3 coding sequence is TGCAGCGTTGAAACAGGGCAATCCTACTCTGGGGCCAACGTCCTGACTTTC. It encodes CSVETGQSYSGANVLTF.

The chain carries TRBV1 and TRBJ2-5. TRBV1 is a pseudogene locus. The CDR3 runs 13 residues. The CDR3 is CASSQEGYETQYF. The CDR3, as DNA: TGCGCCAGCAGCCAAGAAGGGTACGAGACCCAGTACTTC.